A single TCR beta chain is shown here with its context. Its antigen is unidentified. These data belong to a study of cytomegalovirus exposure and HLA in healthy donors. Broader study findings: In a later analysis, parvovirus B19, influenza, CMV and Epstein-Barr virus appeared linked to several top co-occurrence clusters. The HLA-A and HLA-B alleles of most subjects were reportedly predicted accurately from TCR beta sequences. Across donors, sequencing depth was assumed by presence/absence analyses to be roughly uniform. By HLA locus, TCR association rates varied in a later analysis, with DRB1 showing the most and HLA-C the fewest.

PCR primers comprised 60 Vbeta and 13 Jbeta primers. Sequencing was performed with immunoSEQ multiplex PCR; in TCRdb, only in-frame clones are kept and a portion is missing. The sample has approximately 79,000 clones; 60% to 85% are singletons. CDR1 SEHNR and CDR2 FQNEAQ come from the germline V gene (reference sequence). The CDR3 length is 14 residues. V was clipped by 2 bases and J by 4 bases, with 11 bases between them. The sequenced material came from PBMCs. The chain has TRBV7-9 and TRBJ1-1; the D is unclear. This TCR derives from a man aged 40-49 years in good health and CMV-seronegative. The CDR3, as DNA: TGTGCCAGCAGCTTACCCCCGCAGTCCACTGAAGCTTTCTTT. This translates into CASSLPPQSTEAFF.